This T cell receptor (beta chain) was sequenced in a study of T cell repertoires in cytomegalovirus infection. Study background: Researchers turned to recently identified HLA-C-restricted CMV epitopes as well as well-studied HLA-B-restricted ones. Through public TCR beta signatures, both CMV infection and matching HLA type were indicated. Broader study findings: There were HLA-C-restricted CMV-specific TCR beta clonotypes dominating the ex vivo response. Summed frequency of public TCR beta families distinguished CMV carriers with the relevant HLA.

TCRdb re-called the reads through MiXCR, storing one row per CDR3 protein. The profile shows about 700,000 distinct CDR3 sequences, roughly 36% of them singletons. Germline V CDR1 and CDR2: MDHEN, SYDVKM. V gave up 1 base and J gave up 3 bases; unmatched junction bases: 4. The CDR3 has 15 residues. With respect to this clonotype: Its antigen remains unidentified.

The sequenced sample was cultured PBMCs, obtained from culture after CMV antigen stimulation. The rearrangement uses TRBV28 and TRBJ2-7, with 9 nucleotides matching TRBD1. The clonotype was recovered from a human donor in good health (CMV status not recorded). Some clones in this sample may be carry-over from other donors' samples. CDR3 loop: CASSLLRGQGYEQYF. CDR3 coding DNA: TGTGCCAGCAGTTTATTGCGGGGACAGGGCTACGAGCAGTACTTC.